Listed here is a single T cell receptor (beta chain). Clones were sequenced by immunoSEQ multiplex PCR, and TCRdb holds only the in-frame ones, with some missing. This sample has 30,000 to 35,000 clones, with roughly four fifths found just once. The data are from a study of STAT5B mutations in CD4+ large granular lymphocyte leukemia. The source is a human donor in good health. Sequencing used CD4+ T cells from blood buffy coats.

The CDR3 DNA follows: TGTGCCAGCAGCAAGGGGACTAGCGGGAGCACAGATACGCAGTATTTT. It encodes CASSKGTSGSTDTQYF. J is TRBJ2-3 and V is TRBV11-3; the match to TRBD2 covers 12 bases. The V gene's germline CDR1 is SGHNT and CDR2 YENEEA. Unmatched junction bases numbered 3, after V lost 5 bases and J lost 0 bases. The CDR3 contains 16 residues.